This TCR beta chain was recovered during a study of shared T cell receptors in the human thymus. Per the germline V gene, CDR1 is LGHNT and CDR2 is FRNRAP. CDR3 length: 13 residues. Losses at the gene ends were 7 bases for V and 8 bases for J; bases not matched to a gene: 10. Method: immunoSEQ multiplex PCR; TCRdb's copy keeps in-frame clones and lacks some. The data contain some 760,000 clones, 80% to 90% of them singletons. This sample also appeared in a second study, on human thymus T cells. According to that study: Healthy Finnish infants undergoing corrective surgery for congenital heart defects provided the donor material. Thymic tissue was derived from resections collected during corrective heart surgery. V and J genes seemed to be used with bias in thymic and blood repertoires. A high degree of thymic repertoire overlap among unrelated individuals was reported in related research.

The source is a girl under three years old with a congenital heart defect. The material sequenced was thymocytes. The chain combines TRBV12-5 with TRBJ1-2; 7 bases line up with TRBD1. CDR3 bases: TGTGCTAGTGCTGGACGGACAGGAGGCGGCTACACCTTC. This translates into CASAGRTGGGYTF.